The 17 T cell receptor beta chains presented below share a single source sample, sequenced in a study of T cell changes during pregnancy in multiple sclerosis. This table comes from immunoSEQ multiplex PCR, and its TCRdb copy is limited to in-frame clones, with some not included. The table shows over 60,000 clones, with 80% to 90% occurring only once. The sequenced sample was peripheral blood, obtained in the first trimester of pregnancy. Receptor source: a female donor with multiple sclerosis, enrolled in a pregnancy study.

The CDR3 sequence is CASSPSGTLLPNEQFF. CDR3 DNA sequence: TGTGCCAGCAGCCCCTCCGGGACTCTACTTCCGAATGAGCAGTTCTTC. The chain joins TRBV7-9 to TRBJ2-1, with D tentatively TRBD2 (6 bases). CDR3 length: 16 residues. Germline V gene sequence: CDR1 SEHNR, CDR2 FQNEAQ (reference sequence). The V and J ends lost 5 bases and 7 bases respectively, with 21 bases between them.

The chain couples TRBV6-1 to TRBJ1-4, with D possibly being TRBD1 (6 bases). CDR3 length equals 15 residues. Germline V gene sequence: CDR1 MNHNS, CDR2 SASEGT. V shed 4 bases and J shed 7 bases, with 16 bases lying between them. The CDR3 DNA reads TGTGCCAGCAGTGGTACAGGGAACGTGGGTGAAAAACTGTTTTTT. Translated, it gives CASSGTGNVGEKLFF.

This clone was seen only once. J is TRBJ1-2 and V is TRBV14, with D unresolved. The V end lost 6 bases, the J end lost 4 bases, and 12 bases lay between the germline ends. CDR1 is SGHDN and CDR2 is FVKESK in the germline V gene. The CDR3 contains 13 residues. CDR3 nucleotides: TGTGCCAGCAGTGAGTCCCACAGCTATGGCTACACCTTC. Protein: CASSESHSYGYTF.

The chain has TRBV9 and TRBJ2-7; 10 bases fit TRBD2. V was clipped by 3 bases and J by 5 bases; unmatched bases: 8. Germline values: CDR1 SGDLS, CDR2 YYNGEE. The CDR3 totals 15 residues. CDR3 region: CASSGPSGSSHEQYF. In DNA, the CDR3 is TGTGCCAGCAGCGGGCCTAGCGGGAGTTCCCACGAGCAGTACTTC.

This clone was detected a few times. The chain carries TRBV30 and TRBJ1-6, with TRBD1 as a possible D gene (6 bases). CDR1 and CDR2 (germline): GTSNPN, SVGIG (reference sequence). CDR3 size: 13 residues. Trimming shortened V by 2 bases and J by 10 bases, and 12 bases separated the two germline ends. CDR3 region: CAWSTGRESPLHF. CDR3 sequence (DNA): TGTGCCTGGAGTACAGGGCGAGAATCACCCCTCCACTTT.

This rearrangement joins TRBV6-4 to TRBJ2-7; tentatively, D is TRBD1 (5 bases). The germline V gene encodes CDR1 MRHNA and CDR2 SNTAGT. V lost 2 bases and J 3 bases, leaving 11 bases between the germline ends. CDR3 size: 14 residues. DNA for the CDR3: TGTGCCAGCAGTGACAGGGGCAGGATCTACGAGCAGTACTTC. Translation: CASSDRGRIYEQYF.

The J gene is TRBJ1-2, the V gene TRBV6-6, with D unresolved. Germline V lookup: CDR1 MNHNY, CDR2 SVGAGI (reference sequence). V lost 5 bases and J 4 bases, leaving 11 bases between the germline ends. This CDR3 region has 13 residues. CDR3 residues: CASSEERLYGYTF. The CDR3 DNA follows: TGTGCCAGCAGTGAGGAGCGACTCTATGGCTACACCTTC.

V usage is TRBV12-5 and J usage is TRBJ2-1; 8 nucleotides line up with TRBD1. CDR1 and CDR2 from the germline V gene are LGHNT and FRNRAP. The ends lost 2 bases at V and 5 bases at J; junction bases unmatched: 14. The CDR3 spans 18 residues. DNA for the CDR3: TGTGCTAGTGGTTTGCCCGACAGGGGAGACCGTTATAACAATGAGCAGTTCTTC. It yields the protein CASGLPDRGDRYNNEQFF.

The genes are TRBV5-6 and TRBJ2-5; TRBD2 matches 8 bases. CDR3 length: 15 residues. The V segment lost 2 bases and the J segment 2 bases; nucleotides outside the gene matches: 5. In germline, CDR1 is SGHDT, CDR2 YYEEEE. CDR3 nucleotides: TGTGCCAGCAGCTTTATAGCGGGGATTCAAGAGACCCAGTACTTC. It encodes CASSFIAGIQETQYF.

V usage is TRBV5-6 and J usage is TRBJ2-1, with TRBD2 matching over 12 bases. The CDR3 is 15 amino acids. Per the germline V gene, CDR1 is SGHDT and CDR2 is YYEEEE. Unmatched junction bases numbered 4, after V lost 2 bases and J lost 7 bases. CDR3 coding DNA: TGTGCCAGCAGCTTCCTAGCGGGGGGGCTAAATGAGCAGTTCTTC. It is translated as CASSFLAGGLNEQFF. Full variable domain (missing parts from reference TRBV5-6 and TRBJ2-1): DAGVTQSPTHLIKTRGQQVTLRCSPKSGHDTVSWYQQALGQGPQFIFQYYEEEERQRGNFPDRFSGHQFPNYSSELNVNALLLGDSALYLCASSFLAGGLNEQFFGPGTRLTVL.

This clone was seen just once. The J gene is TRBJ2-5, the V gene TRBV7-2; 10 bases agree with TRBD2. The DNA matches TRBJ2-7 better at its end, which makes the J call doubtful. CDR1 is SGHTA, CDR2 FQGNSA, per germline. The CDR3 spans 15 residues. The CDR3 loop is CASSSSSGSFYEQYF. In DNA form, the CDR3 reads TGTGCCAGCAGCTCATCTAGCGGGAGTTTCTACGAGCAGTACTTC.

V is TRBV4-3 and J is TRBJ2-3; 12 nucleotides align to TRBD1. The CDR3 is 16 amino acids. CDR1 is LGHNA and CDR2 is YSLEER in the germline V gene. The trim removed 5 bases at V and 4 bases at J, leaving 7 bases unmatched. The CDR3 reads CASSSTGTGGPDTQYF. In DNA form, the CDR3 reads TGCGCCAGCAGCTCCACCGGGACAGGGGGCCCAGATACGCAGTATTTT.

The chain links TRBV6-5 to TRBJ2-7, with 7 bases aligning to TRBD1. Per the germline V gene, CDR1 is MNHEY and CDR2 is SVGAGI. V shed 5 bases, J shed 4 bases, and the junction held 8 bases outside the gene matches. The CDR3 is made up of 14 amino acids. The CDR3 loop is CASSRQGMLYEQYF. The CDR3 coding sequence is TGTGCCAGCAGTAGACAGGGTATGCTGTACGAGCAGTACTTC.

This clone appeared once. This chain uses TRBV6-5 with TRBJ2-7; D gene unclear. The CDR3 extends over 16 amino acids. In germline, CDR1 is MNHEY, CDR2 SVGAGI. Trimming pared 3 bases from V and 2 bases from J, leaving 17 bases between. CDR3 residues: CASSYGRPQVPYEQYF. The CDR3 DNA is TGTGCCAGCAGTTATGGGCGTCCGCAGGTTCCCTACGAGCAGTACTTC.

This clone was counted between two and nine times. V usage is TRBV7-9 and J usage is TRBJ1-1; D unclear. Trimming took off 1 base at V and 3 bases at J, with 12 bases between the two ends. The germline V gene encodes CDR1 SEHNR and CDR2 FQNEAQ (reference sequence). The CDR3 sequence is 15 residues long. CDR3 residues: CASSLVGRKDTEAFF. Here the CDR3 DNA reads TGTGCCAGCAGCTTAGTTGGGCGCAAGGACACTGAAGCTTTCTTT.

The rearrangement uses TRBV2 and TRBJ1-6; D is perhaps TRBD1 (6 bases). The CDR3 totals 14 residues. Trimming took off 6 bases at V and 10 bases at J, with 16 bases between the two ends. The V gene's germline CDR1 is SNHLY and CDR2 FYNNEI. CDR3: CASSQQGSGSPLHF. DNA of the CDR3: TGTGCCAGCAGCCAACAGGGTTCGGGATCACCCCTCCACTTT.

This rearrangement joins TRBV4-2 to TRBJ1-3; the D gene is possibly TRBD1 (5 bases). V was cut by 4 bases and J by 0 bases, with 10 bases left in between. Looked up from germline, CDR1 is LGHNA and CDR2 is YNFKEQ. The CDR3 is made up of 15 amino acids. CDR3 DNA sequence: TGTGCCAGCAGCCGGGGACTCAACTCTGGAAACACCATATATTTT. Translating gives CASSRGLNSGNTIYF.